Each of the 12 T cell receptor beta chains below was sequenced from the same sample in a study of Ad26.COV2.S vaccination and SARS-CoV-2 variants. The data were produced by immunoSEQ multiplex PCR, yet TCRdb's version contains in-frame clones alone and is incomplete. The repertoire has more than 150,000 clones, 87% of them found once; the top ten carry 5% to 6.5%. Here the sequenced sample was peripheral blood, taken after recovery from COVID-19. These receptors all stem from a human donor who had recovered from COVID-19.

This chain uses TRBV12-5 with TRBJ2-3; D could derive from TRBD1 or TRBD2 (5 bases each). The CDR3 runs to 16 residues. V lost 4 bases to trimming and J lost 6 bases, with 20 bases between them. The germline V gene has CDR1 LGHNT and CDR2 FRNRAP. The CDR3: CASGSAPGDGTDTQYF. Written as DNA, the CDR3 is TGTGCTAGTGGTTCCGCGCCCGGGGACGGGACGGATACGCAGTATTTT. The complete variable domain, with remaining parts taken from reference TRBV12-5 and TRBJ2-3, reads DARVTQTPRHKVTEMGQEVTMRCQPILGHNTVFWYRQTMMQGLELLAYFRNRAPLDDSGMPKDRFSAEMPDATLATLKIQPSEPRDSAVYFCASGSAPGDGTDTQYFGPGTRLTVL.

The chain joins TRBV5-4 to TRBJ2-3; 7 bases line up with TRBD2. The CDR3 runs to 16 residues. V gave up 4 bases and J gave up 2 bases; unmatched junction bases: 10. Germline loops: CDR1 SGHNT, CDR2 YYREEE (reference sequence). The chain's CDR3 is CASSQLASFFTDTQYF. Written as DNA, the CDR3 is TGTGCCAGCAGCCAACTAGCGTCTTTCTTCACAGATACGCAGTATTTT.

CDR3 sequence: CASSLGLASTDTQYF. The CDR3, as DNA: TGTGCCAGCAGCTTGGGACTAGCTAGCACAGATACGCAGTATTTT. V is TRBV5-6 and J is TRBJ2-3; TRBD2 aligns across 7 bases. Looked up from germline, CDR1 is SGHDT and CDR2 is YYEEEE. Trimming cost V 0 bases and J 0 bases; bases outside gene matches: 1. CDR3 length equals 15 residues.

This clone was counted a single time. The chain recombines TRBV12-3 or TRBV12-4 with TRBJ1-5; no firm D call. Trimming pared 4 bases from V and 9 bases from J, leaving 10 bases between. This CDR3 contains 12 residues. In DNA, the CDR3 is TGTGCCAGCAGTTCGAAGGTTGGGCCCCAGCATTTT. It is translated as CASSSKVGPQHF.

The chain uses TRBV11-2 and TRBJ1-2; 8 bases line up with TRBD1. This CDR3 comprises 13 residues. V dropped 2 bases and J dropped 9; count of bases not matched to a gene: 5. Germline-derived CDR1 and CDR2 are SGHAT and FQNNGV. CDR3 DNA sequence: TGTGCCAGCAGCTTAACAGGGGGGGGTAGCTACACCTTC. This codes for CASSLTGGGSYTF.

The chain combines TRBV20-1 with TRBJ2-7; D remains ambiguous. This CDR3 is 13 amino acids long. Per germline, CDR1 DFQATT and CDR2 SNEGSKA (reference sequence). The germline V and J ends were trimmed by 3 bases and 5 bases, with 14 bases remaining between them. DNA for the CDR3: TGCAGTGCTAGTCTATTAGTAGATCACGAGCAGTACTTC. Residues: CSASLLVDHEQYF.

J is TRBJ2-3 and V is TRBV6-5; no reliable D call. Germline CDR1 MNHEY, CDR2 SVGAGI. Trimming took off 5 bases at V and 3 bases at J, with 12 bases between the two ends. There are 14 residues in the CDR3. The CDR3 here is CASSTSLVTDTQYF. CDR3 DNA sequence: TGTGCCAGCAGTACCTCCCTGGTTACAGATACGCAGTATTTT.

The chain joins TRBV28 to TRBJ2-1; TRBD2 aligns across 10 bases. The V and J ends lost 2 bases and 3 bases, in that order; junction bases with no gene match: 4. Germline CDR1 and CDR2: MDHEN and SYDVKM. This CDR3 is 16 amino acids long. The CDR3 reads CASSLRSGGGYNEQFF. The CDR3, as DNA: TGTGCCAGCAGTTTAAGGAGCGGGGGGGGCTACAATGAGCAGTTCTTC. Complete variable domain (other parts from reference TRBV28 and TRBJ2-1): DVKVTQSSRYLVKRTGEKVFLECVQDMDHENMFWYRQDPGLGLRLIYFSYDVKMKEKGDIPEGYSVSREKKERFSLILESASTNQTSMYLCASSLRSGGGYNEQFFGPGTRLTVL.

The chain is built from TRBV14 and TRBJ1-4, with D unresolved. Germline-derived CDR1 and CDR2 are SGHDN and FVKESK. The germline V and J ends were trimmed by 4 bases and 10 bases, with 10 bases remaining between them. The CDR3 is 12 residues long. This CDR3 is CASSLSMGKLFF. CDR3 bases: TGTGCCAGCAGCCTTTCCATGGGAAAACTGTTTTTT.

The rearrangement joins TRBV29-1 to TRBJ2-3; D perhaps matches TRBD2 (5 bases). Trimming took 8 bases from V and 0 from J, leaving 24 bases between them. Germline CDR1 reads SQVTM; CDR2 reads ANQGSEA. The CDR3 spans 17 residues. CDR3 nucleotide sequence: TGCAGCATCCCCGGAGGTGTGAAATACTTAAGCACAGATACGCAGTATTTT. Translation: CSIPGGVKYLSTDTQYF.

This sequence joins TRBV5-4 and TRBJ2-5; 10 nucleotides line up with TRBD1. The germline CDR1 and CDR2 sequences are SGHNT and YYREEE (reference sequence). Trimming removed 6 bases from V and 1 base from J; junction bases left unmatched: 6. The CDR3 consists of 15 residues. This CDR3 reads CASIGQGESQETQYF. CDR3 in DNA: TGTGCCAGCATCGGACAGGGGGAGTCCCAAGAGACCCAGTACTTC.

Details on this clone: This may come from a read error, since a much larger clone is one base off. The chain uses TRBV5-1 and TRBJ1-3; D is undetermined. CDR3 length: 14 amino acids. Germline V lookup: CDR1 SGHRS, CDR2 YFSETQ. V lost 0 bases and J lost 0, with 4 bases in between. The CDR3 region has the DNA TGCGCCAGCAGCTTGGCCAGCTCTGGAAACACCATATATTTT. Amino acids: CASSLASSGNTIYF.